This T cell receptor (beta chain) was identified in a study of T cell repertoires in cytomegalovirus infection. Study-wide results and limits: The cumulative frequency of public TCR beta families identified carriers of CMV plus the relevant HLA.

CDR1 LGHNA and CDR2 YSLEER come from the germline V gene. This CDR3 contains 15 residues. A note on this clonotype: Its antigen remains unidentified. One end of the junction fails to match germline, which may point to a read error.

TCRdb independently ran MiXCR on the reads; one entry per CDR3 protein. The repertoire consists of about 600,000 distinct CDR3 sequences, with less than 25% occurring once and the leading ten covering 7.5% to 9%. The chain joins TRBV4-3 to TRBJ2-4; D possibly corresponds to TRBD1 (5 bases). The receptor was derived from a human donor in good health (CMV status not recorded). Some clones in this sample may be carry-over from other donors' samples. The sequenced sample consisted of CD8+ T cells from PBMCs. The CDR3 loop is CASSQTGQAKNIRYF. The CDR3 coding sequence is TGCGCCAGCAGCCAAACAGGACAAGCCAAAAACATTCGGTACTTC.